This T cell receptor beta chain was sequenced for a study of blood T cell repertoires in COVID-19. Germline V lookup: CDR1 LNHDA, CDR2 SQIVND (reference sequence). The CDR3 covers 16 residues. V lost 1 base, J lost 2 bases, and 5 bases stayed unmatched. This table comes from immunoSEQ multiplex PCR, and its TCRdb copy is limited to in-frame clones, with some not included. This table holds some 83,000 clones, about 91% found once. The rearrangement uses TRBV19 and TRBJ2-3, with TRBD2 matching 8 bases. Sequenced input: peripheral blood. The sequence was collected from a man in his sixties with acute or convalescent COVID-19. This CDR3 is CASSIAGTRYTDTQYF. The DNA for the CDR3 is TGTGCCAGTAGTATAGCCGGGACTAGGTACACAGATACGCAGTATTTT.